The 25 T cell receptor beta chains below were found in one sample sequenced in a study of OX40 agonist ivuxolimab in advanced cancers. TCRdb's table, derived via immunoSEQ multiplex PCR, lists solely in-frame clones and lacks some. The data contain 12,000 or so clones, about 86% of them singletons. Sequencing was performed on CD4+ or CD8+ T cells sorted from blood, taken in a trial of the OX40 agonist ivuxolimab. The receptors were gathered from an adult with an advanced solid tumor such as melanoma, head and neck, liver or kidney cancer.

The genes are TRBV21-1 and TRBJ1-5; TRBD1, the D gene given by the table, was not confirmed from the DNA. TRBV21-1 is marked as a pseudogene. The CDR3 has 14 amino acids. CDR3 coding DNA: TGTGCCAGTCCAAGAGAGGGGGCTGATCAGCCCCAGCATTTT. It yields the protein CASPREGADQPQHF.

The rearrangement joins TRBV28 to TRBJ1-5; 10 nucleotides agree with TRBD1. With 6 bases clipped from V and 6 bases from J, the junction kept 8 bases outside the gene matches. The CDR3 contains 15 residues. From germline, CDR1 is MDHEN and CDR2 SYDVKM. CDR3 protein: CASSHRDRGIQPQHF. DNA of the CDR3: TGTGCCAGCAGCCATCGGGACAGGGGAATTCAGCCCCAGCATTTT.

CDR3 DNA: TGTGCCAGCAGCCTCATCGACAGGCCGTACAATGAGCAGTTCTTC. It codes for CASSLIDRPYNEQFF. The chain links TRBV7-9 to TRBJ2-1; possibly TRBD1 for D (6 bases). V shed 5 bases and J shed 4 bases, with 15 bases lying between them. The CDR3 has 15 amino acids. CDR1 SEHNR and CDR2 FQNEAQ come from the germline V gene (reference sequence).

The rearrangement links TRBV30 to TRBJ2-3, with 10 positions matching TRBD1. CDR1 GTSNPN and CDR2 SVGIG come from the germline V gene (reference sequence). The V and J ends lost 2 bases and 6 bases, in that order; junction bases with no gene match: 8. CDR3 length: 15 amino acids. The CDR3 coding sequence is TGTGCCTGGAGTTCCCCGGGACAGGGGTCCGATACGCAGTATTTT. Protein: CAWSSPGQGSDTQYF.

The genes are TRBV9 and TRBJ2-7; a weak D match, TRBD1 (6 bases). Trimming took off 4 bases at V and 0 bases at J, with 17 bases between the two ends. Looked up from germline, CDR1 is SGDLS and CDR2 is YYNGEE. This CDR3 has 16 residues. CDR3 residues: CASSQSGTHYSYEQYF. The CDR3, as DNA: TGTGCCAGCAGCCAGTCCGGGACACATTACTCCTACGAGCAGTACTTC.

The gene calls are TRBV4-1 and TRBJ2-2; the D is unclear. In germline, CDR1 is MGHRA, CDR2 YSYEKL. The V end lost 1 base, the J end lost 5 bases, and 5 bases lay between the germline ends. This CDR3 is built from 13 residues. The CDR3 protein is CASSQVGTGELFF. CDR3 coding DNA: TGCGCCAGCAGCCAAGTAGGGACCGGGGAGCTGTTTTTT.

The chain is built from TRBV11-2 and TRBJ2-2; a possible D gene is TRBD1 (6 bases). V lost 4 bases, J lost 2 bases, and 14 bases lay in between. Germline assignment: CDR1 SGHAT and CDR2 FQNNGV. CDR3 length: 16 residues. In DNA, the CDR3 is TGTGCCAGCAGCTCCCAGACAGGACTTAACACCGGGGAGCTGTTTTTT. It codes for CASSSQTGLNTGELFF.

The rearrangement links TRBV28 to TRBJ2-7; D might be TRBD2 (6 bases). The germline gives CDR1 MDHEN, CDR2 SYDVKM. V shed 6 bases and J shed 3 bases, with 12 bases lying between them. The CDR3 consists of 13 residues. The CDR3 protein is CASSSLASYEQYF. The CDR3, as DNA: TGTGCCAGCAGCTCCCTAGCGAGCTACGAGCAGTACTTC.

This clone was picked up one time. J is TRBJ2-5 and V is TRBV7-9, with D tentatively TRBD2 (6 bases). V lost 5 bases and J 5 bases, leaving 12 bases between the germline ends. The CDR3 is 13 residues long. The germline V gene has CDR1 SEHNR and CDR2 FQNEAQ (reference sequence). CDR3 amino acids: CASSAGGEETQYF. The CDR3, as DNA: TGTGCCAGCAGCGCCGGAGGGGAGGAGACCCAGTACTTC.

V gene TRBV6-5 combines with J gene TRBJ2-7, with D perhaps matching TRBD1 or TRBD2 (6 bases each). Germline loops: CDR1 MNHEY, CDR2 SVGAGI. V lost 9 bases to trimming and J lost 3 bases, with 15 bases between them. CDR3 length equals 13 residues. CDR3 nucleotide sequence: TGTGCCAGTGAAGGGGGGTTCCTCTACGAGCAGTACTTC. This sequence encodes CASEGGFLYEQYF.

The chain employs TRBV9 and TRBJ2-7; 8 bases line up with TRBD2. The CDR3 consists of 15 residues. Per the germline V gene, CDR1 is SGDLS and CDR2 is YYNGEE. J lost 2 bases, V lost 2 bases, and 6 bases had no gene match. The CDR3 bases are TGTGCCAGCAGCGTCAGCGGGAGTGGAGCCTACGAGCAGTACTTC. It is translated as CASSVSGSGAYEQYF.

The chain couples TRBV4-3 to TRBJ1-1, with 7 bases identical to TRBD1. Germline assignment: CDR1 LGHNA and CDR2 YSLEER. The length of the CDR3 is 17 residues. J lost 0 bases, V lost 0 bases, and 7 bases had no gene match. The DNA of the CDR3 is TGCGCCAGCAGCCAAGACCACAGGGGACACATGAACACTGAAGCTTTCTTT. Translated, it gives CASSQDHRGHMNTEAFF.

The rearrangement uses TRBV29-1 and TRBJ1-1; no definite D call. V was trimmed by 5 bases and J by 1 base, leaving 8 bases between them. CDR1 and CDR2 from the germline V gene are SQVTM and ANQGSEA. The CDR3 spans 12 residues. The CDR3 sequence is CSVIPQNTEAFF. Here the CDR3 DNA reads TGCAGCGTTATCCCCCAGAACACTGAAGCTTTCTTT. Full variable domain (missing parts from reference TRBV29-1 and TRBJ1-1): SAVISQKPSRDICQRGTSLTIQCQVDSQVTMMFWYRQQPGQSLTLIATANQGSEATYESGFVIDKFPISRPNLTFSTLTVSNMSPEDSSIYLCSVIPQNTEAFFGQGTRLTVV.

The gene calls are TRBV6-1 and TRBJ2-6, with D possibly being TRBD1 (6 bases). The CDR3 is 15 amino acids. V was clipped by 5 bases and J by 0 bases, with 8 bases between them. CDR1 is MNHNS, CDR2 SASEGT, per germline. CDR3: CASSKTGSGANVLTF. The CDR3 DNA sequence: TGTGCCAGCAGTAAGACAGGCTCTGGGGCCAACGTCCTGACTTTC.

The chain uses TRBV5-6 and TRBJ1-1; D is ambiguous. The germline gives CDR1 SGHDT, CDR2 YYEEEE. Trimming took off 3 bases at V and 0 bases at J, with 9 bases between the two ends. This CDR3 spans 14 amino acids. The DNA for the CDR3 is TGTGCCAGCAGCTCGAGAGCCCTGAACACTGAAGCTTTCTTT. It encodes CASSSRALNTEAFF.

The V call is TRBV28, the J call TRBJ2-1; 13 bases match TRBD2. This CDR3 contains 18 residues. Germline assignment: CDR1 MDHEN and CDR2 SYDVKM. The V segment lost 3 bases and the J segment 5 bases; nucleotides outside the gene matches: 10. CDR3 residues: CASSFGLAGEYTNNEQFF. DNA for the CDR3: TGTGCCAGCAGTTTTGGACTAGCGGGAGAATACACGAACAATGAGCAGTTCTTC.

The genes are TRBV4-1 and TRBJ2-1; TRBD2 aligns across 8 bases. From germline, CDR1 is MGHRA and CDR2 YSYEKL. Losses at the gene ends were 1 base for V and 8 bases for J; bases not matched to a gene: 10. CDR3 length equals 16 residues. The CDR3 protein is CASSQVLGGVRDEQFF. The CDR3 DNA follows: TGCGCCAGCAGCCAAGTCCTCGGGGGGGTTCGAGATGAGCAGTTCTTC.

This chain uses TRBV19 with TRBJ2-7; possibly TRBD1 for D (5 bases). This CDR3 comprises 14 residues. Trimming removed 4 bases from V and 4 bases from J, with 14 bases in between. The germline V gene encodes CDR1 LNHDA and CDR2 SQIVND (reference sequence). CDR3 DNA: TGTGCCAGTAGTACGGCCCCTGGGGCGTACGAGCAGTACTTC. It is translated as CASSTAPGAYEQYF.

This chain connects TRBV7-9 to TRBJ2-1; 12 bases agree with TRBD2. Germline CDR1 is SEHNR and CDR2 is FQNEAQ (reference sequence). Trimming took 2 bases from V and 7 from J; bases not matched to a gene: 6. CDR3 length equals 16 residues. CDR3 DNA sequence: TGTGCCAGCAGCTTACTAGCGGGAGGGCCTGGAAATGAGCAGTTCTTC. Protein product: CASSLLAGGPGNEQFF.

The chain uses TRBV6-5 and TRBJ2-2, with TRBD2 identical over 9 bases. Germline V gives CDR1 MNHEY, CDR2 SVGAGI. The trim removed 6 bases at V and 8 bases at J, leaving 7 bases unmatched. The CDR3 loop spans 14 amino acids. CDR3 sequence: CASSLAGVKGELFF. CDR3 DNA sequence: TGTGCCAGCAGCTTAGCGGGAGTGAAGGGGGAGCTGTTTTTT.

The chain recombines TRBV5-4 with TRBJ2-2; D uncertain. CDR1 is SGHNT, CDR2 YYREEE, per germline (reference sequence). The CDR3 runs 15 residues. V gave up 4 bases and J gave up 1 base, with 11 bases separating them. CDR3 sequence reads: CASSPPSGNTGELFF. The CDR3 DNA sequence: TGTGCCAGCAGCCCCCCTTCGGGGAACACCGGGGAGCTGTTTTTT.

The chain links TRBV25-1 to TRBJ2-1; the D is unclear. This CDR3 has 13 amino acids. V was trimmed by 2 bases and J by 8 bases, leaving 10 bases between them. CDR1 and CDR2 from the germline V gene are MGHDK and SYGVNS. The CDR3 nucleotides read TGTGCCAGCAGTGAAGGTGGGTACGATGAGCAGTTCTTC. Protein product: CASSEGGYDEQFF. Complete variable domain (other parts from reference TRBV25-1 and TRBJ2-1): EADIYQTPRYLVIGTGKKITLECSQTMGHDKMYWYQQDPGMELHLIHYSYGVNSTEKGDLSSESTVSRIRTEHFPLTLESARPSHTSQYLCASSEGGYDEQFFGPGTRLTVL.

The chain carries TRBV7-9 and TRBJ2-6; D not certain. The CDR3 totals 14 residues. Germline V gene sequence: CDR1 SEHNR, CDR2 FQNEAQ (reference sequence). Trimming cost V 5 bases and J 2 bases, with 7 bases left between them. CDR3: CASSQPTGANVLTF. The CDR3 bases are TGTGCCAGCAGCCAACCTACTGGGGCCAACGTCCTGACTTTC.

The rearrangement joins TRBV19 to TRBJ1-1, with 9 bases fitting TRBD1. With 2 bases clipped from V and 4 bases from J, the junction kept 5 bases outside the gene matches. The CDR3 is 15 residues long. Germline loops: CDR1 LNHDA, CDR2 SQIVND (reference sequence). The CDR3 DNA is TGTGCCAGTAGTATAACGGGACAGGGTGGCACTGAAGCTTTCTTT. As protein: CASSITGQGGTEAFF. Full variable domain (missing parts from reference TRBV19 and TRBJ1-1): DGGITQSPKYLFRKEGQNVTLSCEQNLNHDAMYWYRQDPGQGLRLIYYSQIVNDFQKGDIAEGYSVSREKKESFPLTVTSAQKNPTAFYLCASSITGQGGTEAFFGQGTRLTVV.

The chain links TRBV15 to TRBJ1-5; the D gene is possibly TRBD1 (5 bases). The germline gives CDR1 LNHNV, CDR2 YYDKDF (reference sequence). The CDR3 is made up of 17 amino acids. The germline V and J ends were trimmed by 5 bases and 0 bases, with 17 bases remaining between them. The CDR3 sequence: CATSEKKTVYSNQPQHF. CDR3 nucleotides: TGTGCCACCAGCGAAAAGAAGACAGTTTATAGCAATCAGCCCCAGCATTTT.